This passage covers 7 T cell receptor beta chains from one sample sequenced in a study of Graves' ophthalmopathy and Graves' hyperthyroidism. The authors amplified TCR beta CDR3 regions, and they did so from RNA transcripts for repertoire sequencing. HTBI primers were used in a first-round RT-PCR, which preceded a second-round multiplex PCR. MiXCR was run by TCRdb on the multiplex PCR reads, yielding one entry per CDR3 protein. The sample has roughly 600,000 distinct CDR3 sequences; roughly 40% are singletons. Material: peripheral blood or thyroid tissue (not recorded which). The receptor set was obtained from an adult man with Graves' hyperthyroidism.

This clonotype has only a few counts. The V call is TRBV5-1, the J call TRBJ2-7, with a weak D call TRBD1 (6 bases). This CDR3 is 14 amino acids long. The V and J ends lost 1 base and 0 bases respectively, with 8 bases between them. CDR1 and CDR2 from the germline V gene are SGHRS and YFSETQ. Here the CDR3 reads CASSLLTGSYEQYF. For the CDR3, the DNA is TGCGCCAGCAGCTTGTTGACAGGCTCCTACGAGCAGTACTTC.

This clonotype was recorded many times. The chain employs TRBV7-8 and TRBJ2-7, with D tentatively TRBD1 (6 bases). Germline values: CDR1 SGHVS, CDR2 FQNEAQ. V lost 5 bases and J 3 bases, leaving 14 bases between the germline ends. This CDR3 is built from 14 residues. The CDR3, as DNA: TGTGCCAGCAGCAACAGGGCGACAGTCTACGAGCAGTACTTC. Translation: CASSNRATVYEQYF. The variable domain in full, completed from reference TRBV7-8 and TRBJ2-7, reads GAGVSQSPRYKVAKRGQDVALRCDPISGHVSLFWYQQALGQGPEFLTYFQNEAQLDKSGLPSDRFFAERPEGSVSTLKIQRTQQEDSAVYLCASSNRATVYEQYFGPGTRLTVT.

This clonotype was detected many times. V usage is TRBV5-5 and J usage is TRBJ1-6; 8 positions match TRBD1. The germline gives CDR1 SGHKS, CDR2 YYEKEE (reference sequence). This CDR3 comprises 15 residues. Germline trimming cut 5 bases from V and 7 bases from J; bases unmatched to any gene: 8. In nucleotides, the CDR3 is TGTGCCAGCAGAGCAGGGGGCTTCTCGAATTCACCCCTCCACTTT. Protein sequence: CASRAGGFSNSPLHF.

Turning to this clonotype: One end of the junction is discordant with germline, which a read error may explain. The genes are TRBV7-9 and TRBJ1-2; tentative D call: TRBD1 (6 bases). From germline, CDR1 is SEHNR and CDR2 FQNEAQ (reference sequence). The CDR3 loop spans 13 amino acids. CDR3 nucleotide sequence: TGTGCCAGCAGCTTAAGTGCGGGGGCTGGCCACACCTTC. This encodes CASSLSAGAGHTF.

This clonotype appeared many times. V is TRBV7-9 and J is TRBJ1-4; 9 positions agree with TRBD1. J was trimmed by 7 bases and V by 5 bases; bases with no gene match: 5. The CDR3 runs to 14 residues. Germline V gene sequence: CDR1 SEHNR, CDR2 FQNEAQ (reference sequence). The CDR3 is CASSLQGAVEKLFF. The DNA for the CDR3 is TGTGCCAGCAGCCTACAGGGGGCGGTTGAAAAACTGTTTTTT.

This clonotype has ten or more counts. This chain connects TRBV7-9 to TRBJ1-5, with no clear D. The CDR3 loop spans 14 amino acids. V lost 5 bases, J lost 1 base, and 9 bases lay in between. CDR1 is SEHNR, CDR2 FQNEAQ, per germline (reference sequence). The CDR3 region is CASSPALSNQPQHF. For the CDR3, the DNA is TGTGCCAGCAGCCCGGCCTTGAGCAATCAGCCCCAGCATTTT.

As regards this clonotype: This clone may be a read error of a much larger clone one base away. The chain recombines TRBV3-1 with TRBJ1-1; TRBD1 might be the D (5 bases). V lost 4 bases and J lost 4, with 16 bases in between. This CDR3 comprises 15 residues. The germline V gene has CDR1 LGHDT and CDR2 YNNKEL (reference sequence). As DNA, the CDR3 is TGTGCCAGCAGCCGCATAGGCCAGGGTCGCACTGAAGCTTTCTTT. This codes for CASSRIGQGRTEAFF.